This T cell receptor beta chain was sequenced during a study of blood T cell repertoires in COVID-19 (dated by TCRdb to about 2020). In terms of the full investigation: Samples from collaborators originated in the United States, Italy and Spain and spanned both the acute and convalescent phases of COVID-19. The repertoires were released in a freely available public database intended as a resource for research on the immune response to SARS-CoV-2. Sample metadata almost always included a de-identified subject ID, COVID-19 status, age in years and sex. Deeply sampled blood TCRbeta repertoires from subjects exposed to, actively infected with, or recovered from COVID-19 were included in the dataset. Where available, HLA class I and class II types were taken from metadata supplied by the sample provider and were not determined by assay-based typing. The material from the prospective study consisted of cDNA or gDNA derived from T cells, B-cell-depleted T cells, or PBMCs. The samples were drawn from the first 160 participants of the ongoing ImmuneRACE study and from about 1,200 subjects provided by 6 global collaborators. What the authors observed across the whole study: The amount of clinical and demographic metadata varied by source and participant and was provided uncurated.

Details on this clone: Its target antigen remains unknown. Base-call qualities are not available, and no considerably larger clone is one nucleotide away.

One collaborating source in Seattle enrolled patients during active infection and followed them longitudinally through the course of disease. Whole blood was collected in K2EDTA tubes by collaborating institutions according to the institutions' own protocols. For TCRbeta analysis, collaborator samples were shipped as frozen whole blood, as isolated PBMCs, or as DNA extracted from either sample type. The CDR3 spans 15 residues, from the cysteine through the phenylalanine. The sequence is cut down to CDR3 DNA, 45 bases in frame from base 1. The germline V gene yields ENHRY for CDR1 and SYGVKD for CDR2. At the junction V is shortened by 6 bases and J by 1 base, with 15 bases in between. TCRbeta CDR3 regions were amplified from genomic DNA using the immunoSEQ Assay, a bias-controlled multiplex PCR. Per the original workflow: The number of nucleated cells in each sample was estimated from the amplification of reference gene primers within the assay. To quantify the absolute abundance of each unique TCRbeta CDR3 rearrangement, sequence reads were collapsed and filtered. For each sample, productive Simpson clonality was calculated by taking the square root of Simpson's diversity index across productive rearrangements. In its TCRdb copy, this immuneACCESS table keeps in-frame sequences only and misses some clones. Where compared with another copy, unresolved V genes explain less than half of these, and the others have no known cause. For V, J and clone size, that table is used; D and trimming come from the DNA. In all, the sample holds roughly 480,000 clones, and roughly 89% of those were seen once. Around 0.92% of the sample is in the top ten clones.

Sequenced material: peripheral blood. The sequence came from a man younger than 35 with COVID-19, enrolled during active disease. The chain is made from TRBV10-3 and TRBJ1-1; the D gene is perhaps TRBD1, on 5 matching bases. The CDR3 has the sequence CAISELGQKNTEAFF. Read as DNA, the sequence is TGTGCCATCAGCGAACTCGGACAAAAGAACACTGAAGCTTTCTTT.